Below, 4 T cell receptor beta chains from the same sample are listed, as sequenced in a study of blood T cell repertoires in COVID-19. Some clones are missing from TCRdb's copy, which holds only in-frame ones; the method was immunoSEQ multiplex PCR. The sample holds over 200,000 clones, 70% to 90% seen once. Sequencing used PBMCs or T cells enriched from blood (not recorded which). The receptors here all came from a woman aged 45-60 years in a cohort exposed to, infected with or recovered from COVID-19 (not recorded which).

This clone was observed a single time. The gene calls are TRBV4-3 and TRBJ1-5, with D perhaps TRBD1 (5 bases). Germline CDR1 is LGHNA and CDR2 is YSLEER. The CDR3 is 13 amino acids. V was clipped by 0 bases and J by 8 bases, with 8 bases between them. CDR3 coding DNA: TGCGCCAGCAGCCAAGATCTCAGGGAGCCCCAGCATTTT. This encodes CASSQDLREPQHF.

This clone was counted between two and nine times. The V gene is TRBV7-2, the J gene TRBJ2-3, with D perhaps TRBD1 (5 bases). CDR3 size: 13 residues. Germline CDR1 and CDR2: SGHTA and FQGNSA. Trimming left V 6 bases short and J 8 bases short, with 15 bases between. Written as DNA, the CDR3 is TGTGCCAGCAGTTTTGGGGCCACCGTTACGCAGTATTTT. Its translation is CASSFGATVTQYF. Supplemented by reference TRBV7-2 and TRBJ2-3, the full variable domain reads GAGVSQSPSNKVTEKGKDVELRCDPISGHTALYWYRQSLGQGLEFLIYFQGNSAPDKSGLPSDRFSAERTGGSVSTLTIQRTQQEDSAVYLCASSFGATVTQYFGPGTRLTVL.

This clone was found many times. The chain recombines TRBV30 with TRBJ1-3, with D perhaps TRBD1 (5 bases). Germline lookup yields CDR1 GTSNPN and CDR2 SVGIG (reference sequence). The germline V and J ends were trimmed by 6 bases and 0 bases, with 12 bases remaining between them. The CDR3 is 14 residues long. The CDR3: CACQNGGSGNTIYF. As DNA, the CDR3 is TGTGCCTGCCAGAACGGGGGCTCTGGAAACACCATATATTTT. Complete variable domain (other parts from reference TRBV30 and TRBJ1-3): SQTIHQWPATLVQPVGSPLSLECTVEGTSNPNLYWYRQAAGRGLQLLFYSVGIGQISSEVPQNLSASRPQDRQFILSSKKLLLSDSGFYLCACQNGGSGNTIYFGEGSWLTVV.

The chain joins TRBV11-2 to TRBJ2-7; TRBD2 agrees at 9 bases. Germline V gene lookup returns CDR1 SGHAT and CDR2 FQNNGV. This CDR3 comprises 16 residues. The V gene end was trimmed by 1 base and the J gene end by 3 bases; junction bases not matched to a gene: 7. CDR3 protein: CASSLGMGTSNYEQYF. CDR3 in DNA: TGTGCCAGCAGCTTAGGAATGGGGACTAGCAACTACGAGCAGTACTTC. Filled out from reference TRBV11-2 and TRBJ2-7, the complete variable domain reads EAGVAQSPRYKIIEKRQSVAFWCNPISGHATLYWYQQILGQGPKLLIQFQNNGVVDDSQLPKDRFSAERLKGVDSTLKIQPAKLEDSAVYLCASSLGMGTSNYEQYFGPGTRLTVT.